These T cell receptor beta chains were read from a single sample in a study of shared clonotypes between healthy human individuals. Sequenced by immunoSEQ multiplex PCR; TCRdb stores in-frame clones only, minus some. The data contain some 2,000,000 clones, around 95% of them seen just once; the ten biggest clones take up 0.13%. Sequencing used naive CD4+ T cells sorted from blood. The receptors come from a man in his late teens or twenties in good health. CDR3s include the opening cysteine and the closing phenylalanine or tryptophan. Fields, in order: J gene, clone size, D gene, V gene, CDR3 DNA, CDR3 protein. A D gene is named only where the DNA matches it firmly. Size is omitted from some rows. Given values are once, few, many or a class for expanded clones.

>TRBJ1-5|NA|TRBD1|TRBV5-8
TGTGCCAGCAGCTTGGCCTGGACAGGGCGCAATCAGCCCCAGCATTTT
CASSLAWTGRNQPQHF
>TRBJ2-5|NA|TRBD2|TRBV5-1
TGCGCCAGCAGCTCCGCGACTAGCGGGAGGGCCAGGCAAGAGACCCAGTACTTC
CASSSATSGRARQETQYF
>TRBJ2-7|NA|TRBD1|TRBV19
TGTGCCAGTACCCCAGGGGACAGATCCTACGAGCAGTACTTC
CASTPGDRSYEQYF
>TRBJ2-5|NA|NA|TRBV5-6
TGTGCCAGCAGCTTCACCGGAGACCAAGAGACCCAGTACTTC
CASSFTGDQETQYF
>TRBJ1-2|once|NA|TRBV30
TGTGCCTGGAGTGTAGTCGGTTATGGCTACACCTTC
CAWSVVGYGYTF
>TRBJ1-2|NA|TRBD1|TRBV18
TGTGCCAGCTCAGCGGACAGGGTAACCTATGGCTACACCTTC
CASSADRVTYGYTF
>TRBJ1-5|NA|TRBD1|TRBV11-2
TGTGCCAGCAGCCTAACGACAGGGAATCAGCCCCAGCATTTT
CASSLTTGNQPQHF
>TRBJ2-5|NA|NA|TRBV4-1
TGCGCCAGCAGCCAAGCAGGGTTCCAAGAGACCCAGTACTTC
CASSQAGFQETQYF
>TRBJ1-4|NA|TRBD1|TRBV30
TGTGCCTGGAGTGGCGACAGGGGAATCTATGAAAAACTGTTTTTT
CAWSGDRGIYEKLFF
>TRBJ2-7|NA|TRBD2|TRBV7-2
TGTGCCAGCAGCTTAGCCCCTGGGGTAGCGGGAGGCCCTACCTCCTACGAGCAGTACTTC
CASSLAPGVAGGPTSYEQYF
>TRBJ2-7|once|NA|TRBV5-1
TGCGCCAGCAGCTTGGGACAGAGCACTATTACCTACGAGCAGTACTTC
CASSLGQSTITYEQYF
>TRBJ2-7|NA|TRBD1|TRBV18
TGTGCCAGCTCATCCAATGGACAGGGGACCTACGAGCAGTACTTC
CASSSNGQGTYEQYF
>TRBJ1-6|NA|NA|TRBV6-5
TGTGCCAGCAGTTACAGGGAGGCAAATTCACCCCTCCACTTT
CASSYREANSPLHF
>TRBJ2-7|NA|TRBD2|TRBV7-9
TGTGCCAGCAGCCTAGCGGGACTCTACGAGCAGTACTTC
CASSLAGLYEQYF
>TRBJ2-2|NA|NA|TRBV11-2
TGTGCCAGCAGCTTCCCCAACACCGGGGAGCTGTTTTTT
CASSFPNTGELFF
>TRBJ2-3|NA|NA|TRBV5-1
TGCGCCAGCAGCTTGGCGCTAGACACAGATACGCAGTATTTT
CASSLALDTDTQYF
>TRBJ2-7|NA|NA|TRBV5-4
TGTGCCAGCAGCTTGGGGGTGGGCCCGGCCCTCTACGAGCAGTACTTC
CASSLGVGPALYEQYF